Each of the 6 T cell receptor beta chains below was sequenced from the same sample in a study of T cells in Graves' hyperthyroidism and ophthalmopathy. RNA transcripts yielded amplified TCR beta CDR3 regions. HTBI primers were used for first-round RT-PCR of the TCR CDR3. One entry per CDR3 protein, called by TCRdb with MiXCR from the multiplex PCR reads. This repertoire shows around 700,000 distinct CDR3 sequences, approximately 36% found once; its top ten account for around 32%. Material: blood. The receptors come from a woman aged 40 to 50 with Graves' hyperthyroidism.

Notes on this clonotype: A much larger clonotype is one base distant, so this may be a read error. CDR3 DNA sequence: TGTGCCAGCAGTGAAGTCTTCACTACGTATGATCTCTTTGGAAACACCATATATTTT. It codes for CASSEVFTTYDLFGNTIYF. The genes are TRBV2 and TRBJ1-3; no reliable D call. The ends were cut back, 1 base at V and 3 bases at J, with 22 bases in the middle. Per germline, CDR1 SNHLY and CDR2 FYNNEI. The CDR3 has 19 amino acids.

V gene TRBV7-8 combines with J gene TRBJ2-1; 7 nucleotides match TRBD2. The V and J ends lost 1 base and 4 bases, in that order; junction bases with no gene match: 4. CDR3 size: 15 residues. The germline CDR1 and CDR2 sequences are SGHVS and FQNEAQ. CDR3 sequence: CASSLGASGYNEQFF. CDR3 DNA sequence: TGTGCCAGCAGCTTAGGGGCTAGCGGTTACAATGAGCAGTTCTTC.

This clonotype was seen repeatedly, ten times or more. The rearrangement uses TRBV14 and TRBJ2-7, with D tentatively TRBD1 or TRBD2 (5 bases each). CDR3 length: 14 amino acids. Germline CDR1 is SGHDN and CDR2 is FVKESK. The V end lost 2 bases, the J end lost 5 bases, and 13 bases lay between the germline ends. CDR3: CASSQQLGTNEQYF. The CDR3 bases are TGTGCCAGCAGCCAACAGCTGGGGACCAACGAGCAGTACTTC.

The chain joins TRBV3-1 to TRBJ2-5; D assignment may be TRBD1 or TRBD2 (5 bases each). CDR3 size: 15 residues. V was pared by 4 bases and J by 2 bases, with 14 bases between. Germline-derived CDR1 and CDR2 are LGHDT and YNNKEL (reference sequence). CDR3 in amino acids: CASSPSGTTQETQYF. CDR3 nucleotide sequence: TGTGCCAGCAGCCCTTCCGGGACGACTCAAGAGACCCAGTACTTC.

This clonotype occurred many times. The V gene is TRBV11-2, the J gene TRBJ2-5; a possible D gene is TRBD2 (6 bases). The V gene lost 5 bases and the J gene lost 5 bases, with 15 bases spanning the gap. The CDR3 sequence is 14 residues long. Germline V gene lookup returns CDR1 SGHAT and CDR2 FQNNGV. The CDR3 region is CASSLAGSEETQYF. In nucleotides, the CDR3 is TGTGCCAGCAGCCTGGCGGGGAGCGAGGAGACCCAGTACTTC.

The chain couples TRBV10-3 to TRBJ1-1; D is perhaps TRBD1 (6 bases). V dropped 0 bases and J dropped 4 bases, with 9 bases sitting between them. CDR1 and CDR2 from the germline V gene are ENHRY and SYGVKD. The CDR3 length is 14 residues. The CDR3 is CAISESGAGTEAFF. CDR3 bases: TGTGCCATCAGTGAGTCGGGGGCAGGCACTGAAGCTTTCTTT.